Below, one T cell receptor beta chain is given with its context. The antigen is unknown. These data belong to a study of T-cell reconstitution after alpha-beta-depleted transplantation in children. Study-wide results and caveats: Some patients showed high day-60 TCRbeta diversity, which derived from surviving recipient T cells and thymic progenitors. Several hundred expanded graft clones reportedly supplied alpha-beta T cells about two months after transplant. At one year after transplant, newly produced T cells mostly accounted for T-cell counts and diversity.

The TCRbeta library incorporated unique molecular identifiers. TCRdb fed the PCR reads into MiXCR, producing one record per CDR3 protein. The sample has approximately 500,000 distinct CDR3 sequences, roughly a tenth seen once; the top ten hold just over 2%. The sequencing here drew on PBMCs, taken before TCRalphabeta/CD19-depleted stem cell transplant. This receptor was obtained from a child younger than 10 with inherited bone marrow failure, due to receive a stem cell transplant.

The CDR3 DNA is TGTGCCTGGCTCTGGACTGAAGCTTTCTTT. Residues: CAWLWTEAFF. V and J are TRBV30 and TRBJ1-1, with D unclear. V was pared by 5 bases and J by 5 bases, with 6 bases between. The germline gives CDR1 GTSNPN, CDR2 SVGIG (reference sequence). The CDR3 is made up of 10 amino acids.